This TCR beta chain was sequenced in a study of blood T cell repertoires in COVID-19. Study details: The samples span acute and convalescent COVID-19 from the United States, Italy and Spain. PBMCs, B-cell-depleted T cells, or T cells provided the cDNA or gDNA that made up the material.

Original processing methods: Reference gene primer amplification yielded estimated nucleated cell counts. Generated by immunoSEQ multiplex PCR, the TCRdb table keeps only in-frame clones and is missing some. The V and J calls and clone size were taken over from that table, and D and trimming were inferred from the DNA. Of fewer than 200,000 clones in the sample, over 75% were seen once. Germline values: CDR1 MDHEN, CDR2 SYDVKM. The J segment lost 4 bases and the V segment lost 8 bases, leaving 13 bases of the junction unmatched. This CDR3 is 16 amino acids long. The sample consisted of peripheral blood. The chain couples TRBV28 to TRBJ2-1, with 8 bases identical to TRBD2. The source is a man between 65 and 85 years old with active or convalescent COVID-19. The CDR3 DNA sequence: TGTGCCAGCGGATCATCGGGGACTAGGGAGTACAATGAGCAGTTCTTC. As protein: CASGSSGTREYNEQFF.